Listed below are T cell receptor beta chains from one sample, sequenced in a study of blood T cell repertoires in COVID-19. The protocol was immunoSEQ multiplex PCR, while the TCRdb copy is restricted to in-frame clones and leaves out a portion. The sample includes a few hundred thousand clones, about 81% of them seen just once. Source material: peripheral blood. All receptors come from an elderly woman with COVID-19, enrolled during active disease. Both conserved end residues are part of each CDR3. Each record gives: CDR3 protein, CDR3 length, V gene, J gene, clone size. For some rows the clone size is stated as once, few or many, or as a class when expanded; others skip it.

CDR3 protein: CASSLTVRAEAFF
CDR3 length: 13
V gene: TRBV27
J gene: TRBJ1-1
clone size: NA

CDR3 protein: CASSVRGQSNEKLFF
CDR3 length: 15
V gene: TRBV5-8
J gene: TRBJ1-4
clone size: NA

CDR3 protein: CASSYGTVTNSPLHF
CDR3 length: 15
V gene: TRBV6-5
J gene: TRBJ1-6
clone size: NA

CDR3 protein: CASSFSQGDIGYTF
CDR3 length: 14
V gene: TRBV7-2
J gene: TRBJ1-2
clone size: few

CDR3 protein: CASSPRGSGNYGYTF
CDR3 length: 15
V gene: TRBV9
J gene: TRBJ1-2
clone size: NA

CDR3 protein: CASSPRDSSVGGYTF
CDR3 length: 15
V gene: TRBV5-4
J gene: TRBJ1-2
clone size: NA

CDR3 protein: CASSTRTGGSGNTIYF
CDR3 length: 16
V gene: TRBV18
J gene: TRBJ1-3
clone size: NA

CDR3 protein: CASSQRTGGAGLAQYF
CDR3 length: 16
V gene: TRBV4-2
J gene: TRBJ2-5
clone size: NA

CDR3 protein: CAWSGGRAYGYTF
CDR3 length: 13
V gene: TRBV30
J gene: TRBJ1-2
clone size: NA

CDR3 protein: CASSQTANTEAFF
CDR3 length: 13
V gene: TRBV7-3
J gene: TRBJ1-1
clone size: once

CDR3 protein: CASSQSSYGYTF
CDR3 length: 12
V gene: TRBV25-1
J gene: TRBJ1-2
clone size: NA

CDR3 protein: CASSQAGGPSTQYF
CDR3 length: 14
V gene: TRBV4-1
J gene: TRBJ2-3
clone size: once

CDR3 protein: CASSFASFKTEAFF
CDR3 length: 14
V gene: TRBV5-6
J gene: TRBJ1-1
clone size: NA

CDR3 protein: CASSFVRGRNTIYF
CDR3 length: 14
V gene: TRBV7-9
J gene: TRBJ1-3
clone size: NA

CDR3 protein: CASSSRSGGEQYF
CDR3 length: 13
V gene: TRBV6-5
J gene: TRBJ2-7
clone size: NA

CDR3 protein: CASAQMGAFYGYTF
CDR3 length: 14
V gene: TRBV6-5
J gene: TRBJ1-2
clone size: NA

CDR3 protein: CASGLVPAGEGEQYF
CDR3 length: 15
V gene: TRBV12-5
J gene: TRBJ2-7
clone size: NA

CDR3 protein: CASSWGIPAGRTYEQYF
CDR3 length: 17
V gene: TRBV5-1
J gene: TRBJ2-7
clone size: NA

CDR3 protein: CASKPLYSNEKLFF
CDR3 length: 14
V gene: TRBV6-5
J gene: TRBJ1-4
clone size: NA

CDR3 protein: CASSSIYEQYF
CDR3 length: 11
V gene: TRBV27
J gene: TRBJ2-7
clone size: NA

CDR3 protein: CASEDRRALQPQHF
CDR3 length: 14
V gene: TRBV28
J gene: TRBJ1-5
clone size: NA

CDR3 protein: CASSMGQGYNEQFF
CDR3 length: 14
V gene: TRBV18
J gene: TRBJ2-1
clone size: NA

CDR3 protein: CAWSLGLADNEQFF
CDR3 length: 14
V gene: TRBV30
J gene: TRBJ2-1
clone size: once

CDR3 protein: CSVRQVNTDTQYF
CDR3 length: 13
V gene: TRBV29-1
J gene: TRBJ2-3
clone size: NA

CDR3 protein: CASSVLGDYNSPLHF
CDR3 length: 15
V gene: TRBV9
J gene: TRBJ1-6
clone size: once

CDR3 protein: CASSPSGATDTQYF
CDR3 length: 14
V gene: TRBV18
J gene: TRBJ2-3
clone size: NA

CDR3 protein: CASMQGGRIRTSEQFF
CDR3 length: 16
V gene: TRBV12-5
J gene: TRBJ2-1
clone size: NA

CDR3 protein: CASGRTPPDTQYF
CDR3 length: 13
V gene: TRBV19
J gene: TRBJ2-3
clone size: NA

CDR3 protein: CASSRGGGNEQFF
CDR3 length: 13
V gene: TRBV11-2
J gene: TRBJ2-1
clone size: NA

CDR3 protein: CASSLPDREGYGYTF
CDR3 length: 15
V gene: TRBV7-9
J gene: TRBJ1-2
clone size: NA

CDR3 protein: CASSPTPGQLSYEQYF
CDR3 length: 16
V gene: TRBV27
J gene: TRBJ2-7
clone size: NA

CDR3 protein: CARMTGFNSPLHF
CDR3 length: 13
V gene: TRBV30
J gene: TRBJ1-6
clone size: NA

CDR3 protein: CASSAGQNSNSPLHF
CDR3 length: 15
V gene: TRBV7-3
J gene: TRBJ1-6
clone size: NA

CDR3 protein: CASSLGGTGVEQYF
CDR3 length: 14
V gene: TRBV5-5
J gene: TRBJ2-7
clone size: NA

CDR3 protein: CASARTSIYNEQFF
CDR3 length: 14
V gene: TRBV14
J gene: TRBJ2-1
clone size: NA

CDR3 protein: CAMKEGQGRTSGNTIYF
CDR3 length: 17
V gene: TRBV10-3
J gene: TRBJ1-3
clone size: NA

CDR3 protein: CASSLNAGGGGSGYTF
CDR3 length: 16
V gene: TRBV27
J gene: TRBJ1-2
clone size: NA

CDR3 protein: CATSDHHGTSSFF
CDR3 length: 13
V gene: TRBV24-1
J gene: TRBJ2-1
clone size: once

CDR3 protein: CASSSLGGQGQTQYF
CDR3 length: 15
V gene: TRBV7-7
J gene: TRBJ2-5
clone size: NA

CDR3 protein: CAWSVTRYEQYF
CDR3 length: 12
V gene: TRBV30
J gene: TRBJ2-7
clone size: NA

CDR3 protein: CASSTGSMGNQPQHF
CDR3 length: 15
V gene: TRBV6-5
J gene: TRBJ1-5
clone size: NA